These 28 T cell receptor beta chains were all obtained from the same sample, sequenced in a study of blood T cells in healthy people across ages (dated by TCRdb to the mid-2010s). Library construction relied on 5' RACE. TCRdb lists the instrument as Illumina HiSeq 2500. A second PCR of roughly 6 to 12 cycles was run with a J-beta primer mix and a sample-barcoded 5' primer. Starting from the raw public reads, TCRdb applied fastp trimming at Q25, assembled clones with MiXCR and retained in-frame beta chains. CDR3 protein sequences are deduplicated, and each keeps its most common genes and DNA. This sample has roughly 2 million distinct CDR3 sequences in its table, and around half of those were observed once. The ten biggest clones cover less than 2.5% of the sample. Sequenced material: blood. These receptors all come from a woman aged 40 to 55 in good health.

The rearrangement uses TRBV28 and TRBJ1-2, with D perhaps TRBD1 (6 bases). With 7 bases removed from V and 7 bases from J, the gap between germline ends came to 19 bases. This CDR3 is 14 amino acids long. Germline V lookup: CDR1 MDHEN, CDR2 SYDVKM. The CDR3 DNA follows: TGTGCCAGCACCCCAAGGGGGGGTCTTCGTGGCTACACCTTC. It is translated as CASTPRGGLRGYTF.

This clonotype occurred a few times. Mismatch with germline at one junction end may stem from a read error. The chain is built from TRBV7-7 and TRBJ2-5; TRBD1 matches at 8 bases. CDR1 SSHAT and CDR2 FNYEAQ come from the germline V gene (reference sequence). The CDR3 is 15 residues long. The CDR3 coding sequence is TGTGCTAGCAGCCTAAGGACAGGGCCGGCGGAGACCCAGTACTTC. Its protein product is CASSLRTGPAETQYF.

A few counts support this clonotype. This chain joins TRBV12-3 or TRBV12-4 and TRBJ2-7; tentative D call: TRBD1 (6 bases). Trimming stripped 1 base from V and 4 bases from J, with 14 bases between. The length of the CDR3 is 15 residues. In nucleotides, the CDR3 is TGTGCCAGCAGTTTAGGCCAGGGGATACTTTACGAGCAGTACTTC. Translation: CASSLGQGILYEQYF.

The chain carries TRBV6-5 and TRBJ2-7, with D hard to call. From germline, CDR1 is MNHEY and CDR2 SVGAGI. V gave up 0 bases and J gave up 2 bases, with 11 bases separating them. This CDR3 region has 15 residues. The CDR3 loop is CASSYSRVAAYEQYF. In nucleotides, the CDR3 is TGTGCCAGCAGTTACTCAAGGGTCGCGGCCTACGAGCAGTACTTC.

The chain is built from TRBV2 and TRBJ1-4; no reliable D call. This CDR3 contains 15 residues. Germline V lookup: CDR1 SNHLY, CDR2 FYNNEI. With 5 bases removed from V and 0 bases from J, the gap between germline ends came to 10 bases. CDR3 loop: CASSHDGATNEKLFF. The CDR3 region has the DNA TGTGCCAGCAGTCATGACGGTGCAACTAATGAAAAACTGTTTTTT.

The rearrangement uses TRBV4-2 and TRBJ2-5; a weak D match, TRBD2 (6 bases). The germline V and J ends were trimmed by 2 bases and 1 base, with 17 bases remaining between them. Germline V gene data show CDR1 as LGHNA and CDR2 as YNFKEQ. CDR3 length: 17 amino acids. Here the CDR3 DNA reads TGTGCCAGCAGCCAACTCTTGAGCCGGGACTTCCAAGAGACCCAGTACTTC. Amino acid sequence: CASSQLLSRDFQETQYF.

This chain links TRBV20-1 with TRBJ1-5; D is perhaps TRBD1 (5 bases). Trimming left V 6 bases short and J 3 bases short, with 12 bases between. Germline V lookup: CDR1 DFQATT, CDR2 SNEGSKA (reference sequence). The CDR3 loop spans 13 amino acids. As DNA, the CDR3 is TGCAGTGCCGCTGGGGGGAACAATCAGCCCCAGCATTTT. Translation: CSAAGGNNQPQHF.

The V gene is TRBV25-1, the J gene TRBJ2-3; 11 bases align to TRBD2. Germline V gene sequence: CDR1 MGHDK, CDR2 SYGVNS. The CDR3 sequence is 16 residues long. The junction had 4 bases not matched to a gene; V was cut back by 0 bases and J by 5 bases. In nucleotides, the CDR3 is TGTGCCAGCAGTGAATACCTAGCGGGGGGCGAAGATACGCAGTATTTT. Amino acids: CASSEYLAGGEDTQYF.

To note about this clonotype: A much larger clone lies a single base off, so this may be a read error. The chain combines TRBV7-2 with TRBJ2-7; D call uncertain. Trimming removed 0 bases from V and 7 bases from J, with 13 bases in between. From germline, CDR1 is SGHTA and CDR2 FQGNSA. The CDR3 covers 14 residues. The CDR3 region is CASSLAFRIHEQYF. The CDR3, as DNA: TGTGCCAGCAGCTTAGCGTTTAGGATCCATGAGCAGTACTTC.

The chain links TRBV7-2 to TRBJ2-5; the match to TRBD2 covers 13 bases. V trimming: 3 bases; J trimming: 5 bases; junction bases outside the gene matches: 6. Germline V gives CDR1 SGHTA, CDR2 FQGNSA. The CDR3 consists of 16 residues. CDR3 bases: TGTGCCAGCAGCTTCACTAGCGGGGGGGTCCTGGAGACCCAGTACTTC. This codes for CASSFTSGGVLETQYF.

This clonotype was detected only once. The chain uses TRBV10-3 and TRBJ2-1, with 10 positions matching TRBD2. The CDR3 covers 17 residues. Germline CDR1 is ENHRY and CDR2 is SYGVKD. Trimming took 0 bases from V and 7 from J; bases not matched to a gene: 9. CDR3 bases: TGTGCCATCAGTGAGTCCAAGGAGCGGGGGGGTCAAAATGAGCAGTTCTTC. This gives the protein CAISESKERGGQNEQFF.

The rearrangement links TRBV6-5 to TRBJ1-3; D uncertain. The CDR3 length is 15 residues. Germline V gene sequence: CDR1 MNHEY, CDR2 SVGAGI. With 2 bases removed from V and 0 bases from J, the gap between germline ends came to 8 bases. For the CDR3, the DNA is TGTGCCAGCAGTTACGGGGTGAGCTCTGGAAACACCATATATTTT. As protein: CASSYGVSSGNTIYF.

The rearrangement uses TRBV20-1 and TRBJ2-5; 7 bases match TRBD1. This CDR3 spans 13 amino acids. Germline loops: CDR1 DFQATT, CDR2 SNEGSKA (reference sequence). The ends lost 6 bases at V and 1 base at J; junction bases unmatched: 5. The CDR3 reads CSAATGSQETQYF. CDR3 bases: TGCAGTGCGGCGACAGGGTCCCAAGAGACCCAGTACTTC.

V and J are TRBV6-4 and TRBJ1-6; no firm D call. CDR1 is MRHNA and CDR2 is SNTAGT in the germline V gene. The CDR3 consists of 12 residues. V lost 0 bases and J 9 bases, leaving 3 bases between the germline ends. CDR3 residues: CASSDSGSPLHF. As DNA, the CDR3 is TGTGCCAGCAGTGACTCGGGTTCACCCCTCCACTTT.

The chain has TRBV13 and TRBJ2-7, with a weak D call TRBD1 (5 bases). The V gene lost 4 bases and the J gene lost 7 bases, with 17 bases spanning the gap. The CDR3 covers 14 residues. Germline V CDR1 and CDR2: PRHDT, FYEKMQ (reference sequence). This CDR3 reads CASSSPREPREQYF. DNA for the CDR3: TGTGCCAGCAGCTCCCCCAGGGAACCTAGGGAGCAGTACTTC.

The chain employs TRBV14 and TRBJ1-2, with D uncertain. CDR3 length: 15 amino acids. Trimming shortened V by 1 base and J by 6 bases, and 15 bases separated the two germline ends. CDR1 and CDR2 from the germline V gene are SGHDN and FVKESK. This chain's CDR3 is CASSQVSGQRHGYTF. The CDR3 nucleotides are TGTGCCAGCAGCCAAGTAAGCGGGCAGAGACATGGCTACACCTTC.

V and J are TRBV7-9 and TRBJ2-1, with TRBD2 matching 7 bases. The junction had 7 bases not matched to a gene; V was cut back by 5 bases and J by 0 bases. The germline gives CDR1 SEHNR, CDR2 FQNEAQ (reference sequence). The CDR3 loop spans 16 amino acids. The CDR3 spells CASSSLGGNSYNEQFF. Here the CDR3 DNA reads TGTGCCAGCAGCAGCCTGGGGGGGAACTCCTACAATGAGCAGTTCTTC. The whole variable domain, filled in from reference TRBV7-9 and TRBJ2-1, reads DTGVSQNPRHKITKRGQNVTFRCDPISEHNRLYWYRQTLGQGPEFLTYFQNEAQLEKSRLLSDRFSAERPKGSFSTLEIQRTEQGDSAMYLCASSSLGGNSYNEQFFGPGTRLTVL.

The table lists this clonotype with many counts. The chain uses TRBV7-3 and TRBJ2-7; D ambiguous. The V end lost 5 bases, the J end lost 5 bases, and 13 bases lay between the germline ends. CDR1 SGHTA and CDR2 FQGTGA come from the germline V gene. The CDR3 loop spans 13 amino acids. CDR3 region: CASSRALRDEQYF. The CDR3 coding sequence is TGTGCCAGCAGCCGGGCGTTAAGGGACGAGCAGTACTTC.

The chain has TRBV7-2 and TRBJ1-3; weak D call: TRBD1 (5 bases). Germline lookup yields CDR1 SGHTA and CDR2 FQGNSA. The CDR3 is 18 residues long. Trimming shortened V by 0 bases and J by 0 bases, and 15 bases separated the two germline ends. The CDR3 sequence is CASSLAAGRGSSGNTIYF. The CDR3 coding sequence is TGTGCCAGCAGCTTAGCGGCGGGACGGGGAAGCTCTGGAAACACCATATATTTT.

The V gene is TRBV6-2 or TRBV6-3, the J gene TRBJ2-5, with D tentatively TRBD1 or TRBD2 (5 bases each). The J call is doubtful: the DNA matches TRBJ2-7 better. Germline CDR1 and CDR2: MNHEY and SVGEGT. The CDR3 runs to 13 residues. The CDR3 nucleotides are TGTGCCAGCAGTTACTATAAGGGGAGCGAGCAGTACTTC. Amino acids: CASSYYKGSEQYF.

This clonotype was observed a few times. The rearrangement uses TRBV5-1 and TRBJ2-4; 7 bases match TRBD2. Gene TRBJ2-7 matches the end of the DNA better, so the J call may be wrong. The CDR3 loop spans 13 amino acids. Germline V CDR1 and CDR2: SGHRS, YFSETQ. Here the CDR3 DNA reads TGCGCCAGCAGTTGGCGCGGGGGCTACGAGCAGTACTTC. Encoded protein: CASSWRGGYEQYF.

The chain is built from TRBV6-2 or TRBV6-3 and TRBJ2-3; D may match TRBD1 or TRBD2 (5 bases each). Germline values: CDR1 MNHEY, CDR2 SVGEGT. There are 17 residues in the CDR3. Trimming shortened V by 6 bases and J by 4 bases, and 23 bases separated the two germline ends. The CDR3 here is CASRGVMVARTPDTQYF. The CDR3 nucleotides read TGTGCCAGCAGGGGGGTAATGGTAGCCAGGACTCCAGATACGCAGTATTTT.

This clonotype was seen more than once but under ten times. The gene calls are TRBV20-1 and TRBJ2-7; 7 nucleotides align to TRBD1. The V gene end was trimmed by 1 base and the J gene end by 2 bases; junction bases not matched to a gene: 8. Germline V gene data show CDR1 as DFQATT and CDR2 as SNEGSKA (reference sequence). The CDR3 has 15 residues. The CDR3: CSARVAGTVAYEQYF. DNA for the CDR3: TGCAGTGCTAGAGTCGCCGGGACAGTCGCCTACGAGCAGTACTTC.

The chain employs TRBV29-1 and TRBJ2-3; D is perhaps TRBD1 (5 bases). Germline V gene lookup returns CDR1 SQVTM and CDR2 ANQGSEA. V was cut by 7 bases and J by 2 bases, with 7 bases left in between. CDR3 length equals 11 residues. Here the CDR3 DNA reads TGCAGCGGCAGGGACACAGATACGCAGTATTTT. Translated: CSGRDTDTQYF.

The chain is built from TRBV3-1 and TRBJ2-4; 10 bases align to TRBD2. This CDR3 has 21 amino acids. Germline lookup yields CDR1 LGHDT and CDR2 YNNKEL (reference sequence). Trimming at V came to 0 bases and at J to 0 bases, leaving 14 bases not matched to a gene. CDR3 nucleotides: TGTGCCAGCAGCCAAGACCGCCCTCTAGCGGGGGCGCGACTAGCCAAAAACATTCAGTACTTC. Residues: CASSQDRPLAGARLAKNIQYF. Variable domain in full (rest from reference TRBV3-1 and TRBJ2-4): DTAVSQTPKYLVTQMGNDKSIKCEQNLGHDTMYWYKQDSKKFLKIMFSYNNKELIINETVPNRFSPKSPDKAHLNLHINSLELGDSAVYFCASSQDRPLAGARLAKNIQYFGAGTRLSVL.

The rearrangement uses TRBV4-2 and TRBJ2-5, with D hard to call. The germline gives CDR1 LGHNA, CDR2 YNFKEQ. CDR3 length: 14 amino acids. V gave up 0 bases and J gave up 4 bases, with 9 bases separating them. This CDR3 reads CASSQDKGGETQYF. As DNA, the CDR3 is TGTGCCAGCAGCCAAGATAAGGGTGGAGAGACCCAGTACTTC.

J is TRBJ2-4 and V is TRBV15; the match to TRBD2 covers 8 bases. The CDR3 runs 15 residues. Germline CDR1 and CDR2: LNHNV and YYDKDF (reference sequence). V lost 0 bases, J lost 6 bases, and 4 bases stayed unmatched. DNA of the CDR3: TGTGCCACCAGCAGAGAAGGACGGGGGGGAAACATTCAGTACTTC. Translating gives CATSREGRGGNIQYF.

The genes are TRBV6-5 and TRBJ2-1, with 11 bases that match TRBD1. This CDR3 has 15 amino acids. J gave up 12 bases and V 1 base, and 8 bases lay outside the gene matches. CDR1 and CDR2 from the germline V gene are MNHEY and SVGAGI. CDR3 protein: CASSYFSGQGGGQFF. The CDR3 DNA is TGTGCCAGCAGTTACTTCTCGGGACAGGGGGGAGGGCAGTTCTTC.